This note documents a single T cell receptor beta chain sequence. Its target is not known. This same CDR3 is encoded by further DNA sequences in the sample. Sequencing was performed with immunoSEQ multiplex PCR; in TCRdb, only in-frame clones are kept and a portion is missing. The sample has roughly 13,000 clones; 90% are singletons. Germline CDR1 is GTSNPN and CDR2 is SVGIG (reference sequence). The CDR3 has 12 amino acids. V lost 2 bases and J 0 bases, leaving 3 bases between the germline ends. These data belong to a study of T cell clonotyping in hematopoietic cell transplantation. Study outcomes and limitations: Few recipient clonotypes overlapped donors; over 95% were de novo at given depth.

The V gene is TRBV30, the J gene TRBJ2-3; no clear D. The sequencing sample was made of peripheral blood mononuclear cells. This receptor was obtained from a man younger than 45 in good health. Some clones in this sample may be carry-over from other donors' samples. The CDR3 protein is CAWSPSTDTQYF. The CDR3 DNA follows: TGTGCCTGGAGTCCCAGCACAGATACGCAGTATTTT. Together with reference TRBV30 and TRBJ2-3, the CDR3 gives the full variable domain: SQTIHQWPATLVQPVGSPLSLECTVEGTSNPNLYWYRQAAGRGLQLLFYSVGIGQISSEVPQNLSASRPQDRQFILSSKKLLLSDSGFYLCAWSPSTDTQYFGPGTRLTVL.